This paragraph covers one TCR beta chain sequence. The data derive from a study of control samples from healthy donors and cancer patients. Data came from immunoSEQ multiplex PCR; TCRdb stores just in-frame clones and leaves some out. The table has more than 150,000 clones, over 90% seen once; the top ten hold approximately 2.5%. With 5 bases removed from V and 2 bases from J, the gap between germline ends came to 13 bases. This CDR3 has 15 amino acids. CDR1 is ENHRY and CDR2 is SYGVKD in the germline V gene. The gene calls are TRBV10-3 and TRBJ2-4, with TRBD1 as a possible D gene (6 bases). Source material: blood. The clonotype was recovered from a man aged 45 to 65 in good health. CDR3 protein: CAISTGYISKNIQYF. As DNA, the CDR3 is TGTGCCATCAGTACAGGGTACATTTCCAAAAACATTCAGTACTTC.